One and the same sample provided the 17 T cell receptor beta chains below, sequenced in a study of blood T cell repertoires in COVID-19. Clones were read by immunoSEQ multiplex PCR, and TCRdb kept only the in-frame ones, dropping some. Seen here are about 190,000 clones, approximately 79% observed once, and the top ten hold approximately 4.7%. Material for sequencing was PBMCs or T cells enriched from blood (not recorded which). The origin of the receptors is a woman aged 55-69 years with acute COVID-19.

The chain links TRBV30 to TRBJ1-2, with 8 bases identical to TRBD1. Germline loops: CDR1 GTSNPN, CDR2 SVGIG (reference sequence). V shed 4 bases, J shed 8 bases, and the junction held 15 bases outside the gene matches. This CDR3 contains 15 residues. In DNA form, the CDR3 reads TGTGCCTGGACCCGGCTGAAACAGGGGGAATTGGGCTACACCTTC. As protein: CAWTRLKQGELGYTF.

V gene TRBV19 combines with J gene TRBJ2-7; 8 nucleotides match TRBD2. This CDR3 region has 15 residues. J gave up 3 bases and V 2 bases, and 6 bases lay outside the gene matches. The germline V gene has CDR1 LNHDA and CDR2 SQIVND (reference sequence). CDR3 sequence reads: CASSISAGGDYEQYF. The CDR3 coding sequence is TGTGCCAGTAGTATATCGGCGGGAGGAGACTACGAGCAGTACTTC.

J is TRBJ1-2 and V is TRBV7-2, with D possibly matching TRBD1 (5 bases). V was cut by 8 bases and J by 11 bases, with 18 bases left in between. Germline V lookup: CDR1 SGHTA, CDR2 FQGNSA. The CDR3 loop spans 12 amino acids. The chain's CDR3 is CASSALDTVYTF. The CDR3 DNA is TGTGCCAGCTCGGCCCTGGACACGGTGTACACCTTC.

CDR3 region: CASTSRTGTSPLHF. DNA for the CDR3: TGTGCCAGCACCTCCCGGACAGGGACTTCACCCCTCCACTTT. This chain connects TRBV7-9 to TRBJ1-6; 8 nucleotides line up with TRBD1. Germline trimming cut 7 bases from V and 9 bases from J; bases unmatched to any gene: 8. The CDR3 length is 14 residues. The V gene's germline CDR1 is SEHNR and CDR2 FQNEAQ (reference sequence).

This sequence joins TRBV14 and TRBJ1-1; D is ambiguous. Trimming left V 6 bases short and J 5 bases short, with 10 bases between. From germline, CDR1 is SGHDN and CDR2 FVKESK. The CDR3 spans 12 residues. The CDR3 nucleotides are TGTGCCAGCAGTCAATTTCGGACTGAAGCTTTCTTT. This gives the protein CASSQFRTEAFF.

In this sample, this clone is medium-sized. The same CDR3 arises from other DNA sequences in this sample as well. The V gene is TRBV6-2 or TRBV6-3, the J gene TRBJ1-1, with a tentative D call TRBD1 (5 bases). CDR1 is MNHEY and CDR2 is SVGEGT in the germline V gene. The CDR3 has 13 amino acids. Trimming removed 0 bases at V and 4 bases at J, with 6 bases between. CDR3 sequence: CASSYSGGTEAFF. DNA of the CDR3: TGTGCCAGCAGTTACTCGGGGGGCACTGAAGCTTTCTTT.

The chain recombines TRBV3-1 (or the pseudogene TRBV3-2) with TRBJ2-7; 12 positions match TRBD2. The V segment lost 0 bases and the J segment 0 bases; nucleotides outside the gene matches: 3. The CDR3 runs to 17 residues. The germline V gene encodes CDR1 LGHDT and CDR2 YNNKEL (reference sequence). The CDR3 sequence is CASSQDVGLAGSYEQYF. The CDR3 region has the DNA TGTGCCAGCAGCCAAGATGTGGGACTAGCGGGCTCCTACGAGCAGTACTTC.

Concerning this clone: Possible read error: a much larger clone is one base away. V and J are TRBV5-6 and TRBJ1-2; TRBD1 aligns across 9 bases. From germline, CDR1 is SGHDT and CDR2 YYEEEE. The CDR3 is made up of 13 amino acids. J was trimmed by 3 bases and V by 4 bases; bases with no gene match: 1. CDR3 loop: CASSRDRDYGYTF. The CDR3 DNA is TGTGCCAGCAGCCGGGACAGGGACTATGGCTACACCTTC.

V usage is TRBV10-3 and J usage is TRBJ2-3, with 9 bases matching TRBD2. Losses at the gene ends were 4 bases for V and 2 bases for J; bases not matched to a gene: 4. Germline V CDR1 and CDR2: ENHRY, SYGVKD. The CDR3 runs to 15 residues. The CDR3 is CAISGSGSLTDTQYF. The CDR3 coding sequence is TGTGCCATCAGTGGTAGCGGGAGTCTCACAGATACGCAGTATTTT.

V is TRBV7-9 and J is TRBJ2-3, with TRBD2 matching 13 bases. This CDR3 is 19 amino acids long. J gave up 0 bases and V 2 bases, and 8 bases lay outside the gene matches. Germline V gene lookup returns CDR1 SEHNR and CDR2 FQNEAQ (reference sequence). The CDR3 sequence is CASSLSWTSGGPSTDTQYF. CDR3 bases: TGTGCCAGCAGCTTAAGTTGGACTAGCGGGGGCCCCAGCACAGATACGCAGTATTTT. Full variable domain (outside the CDR3, taken from reference TRBV7-9 and TRBJ2-3): DTGVSQNPRHKITKRGQNVTFRCDPISEHNRLYWYRQTLGQGPEFLTYFQNEAQLEKSRLLSDRFSAERPKGSFSTLEIQRTEQGDSAMYLCASSLSWTSGGPSTDTQYFGPGTRLTVL.

CDR3 in DNA: TGTGCCAGCAGTTTCGGCTCTGGAAACACCATATATTTT. Its protein is CASSFGSGNTIYF. The chain links TRBV6-5 to TRBJ1-3; D unresolved. Trimming took 4 bases from V and 0 from J, leaving 4 bases between them. Germline V gene lookup returns CDR1 MNHEY and CDR2 SVGAGI. The CDR3 length is 13 residues.

The chain employs TRBV11-3 and TRBJ1-3, with no clear D. CDR3 size: 12 residues. Deletions cut 4 bases from V and 3 bases from J, with 4 bases between. Germline CDR1 is SGHNT and CDR2 is YENEEA. DNA for the CDR3: TGTGCCAGCAGCTCGGGTGGAAACACCATATATTTT. This translates into CASSSGGNTIYF.

This chain joins TRBV19 and TRBJ1-3, with D tentatively TRBD1 (6 bases). In germline, CDR1 is LNHDA, CDR2 SQIVND (reference sequence). V was shortened by 9 bases and J by 4 bases, with 19 bases between the two germline ends. This CDR3 comprises 15 residues. The CDR3 sequence: CASVRGSGNGNTIYF. In DNA, the CDR3 is TGTGCCAGCGTCAGGGGCTCTGGAAACGGAAACACCATATATTTT.

This clone appeared many times. The chain employs TRBV30 and TRBJ2-1; D might be TRBD2 (5 bases). In germline, CDR1 is GTSNPN, CDR2 SVGIG (reference sequence). With 0 bases removed from V and 5 bases from J, the gap between germline ends came to 8 bases. The CDR3 length is 13 residues. CDR3 nucleotide sequence: TGTGCCTGGAGTGTACGGCGGGACAATGAGCAGTTCTTC. Amino acids: CAWSVRRDNEQFF.

This chain links TRBV6-5 with TRBJ2-2, with 10 bases that match TRBD1. After removal of 7 bases from V and 5 bases from J, the junction contained 4 bases not matched to a gene. The CDR3 sequence is 14 residues long. Germline CDR1 reads MNHEY; CDR2 reads SVGAGI. The CDR3 coding sequence is TGTGCCAGCATGGGGACAGGGGAAACCGGGGAGCTGTTTTTT. This translates into CASMGTGETGELFF.

This sequence joins TRBV18 and TRBJ1-3; tentative D call: TRBD1 (6 bases). The CDR3 extends over 16 amino acids. With 1 base removed from V and 0 bases from J, the gap between germline ends came to 10 bases. CDR1 and CDR2 from the germline V gene are KGHSH and LQKENI. In nucleotides, the CDR3 is TGTGCCAGCTCACCACTTAGGGGGATCTCTGGAAACACCATATATTTT. Translation: CASSPLRGISGNTIYF. Together with reference TRBV18 and TRBJ1-3, the CDR3 gives the full variable domain: NAGVMQNPRHLVRRRGQEARLRCSPMKGHSHVYWYRQLPEEGLKFMVYLQKENIIDESGMPKERFSAEFPKEGPSILRIQQVVRGDSAAYFCASSPLRGISGNTIYFGEGSWLTVV.

The chain recombines TRBV10-2 with TRBJ2-7; no definite D call. The V gene's germline CDR1 is WSHSY and CDR2 SAAADI. Trimming shortened V by 4 bases and J by 4 bases, and 5 bases separated the two germline ends. CDR3 length: 11 residues. In DNA, the CDR3 is TGCGCCAGCAGTGGTCTTTACGAGCAGTACTTC. Protein product: CASSGLYEQYF.